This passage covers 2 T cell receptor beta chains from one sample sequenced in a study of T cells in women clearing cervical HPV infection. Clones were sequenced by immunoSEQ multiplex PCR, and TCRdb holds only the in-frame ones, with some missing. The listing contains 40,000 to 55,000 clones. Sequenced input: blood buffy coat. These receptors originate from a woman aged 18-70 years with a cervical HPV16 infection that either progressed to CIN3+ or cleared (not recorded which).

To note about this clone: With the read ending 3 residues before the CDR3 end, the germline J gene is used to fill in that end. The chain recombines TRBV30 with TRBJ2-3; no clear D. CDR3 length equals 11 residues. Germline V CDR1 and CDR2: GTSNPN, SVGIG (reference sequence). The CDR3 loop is CAWRAAETQYF. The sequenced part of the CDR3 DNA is TGTGCCTGGAGGGCTGCCGAGACG.

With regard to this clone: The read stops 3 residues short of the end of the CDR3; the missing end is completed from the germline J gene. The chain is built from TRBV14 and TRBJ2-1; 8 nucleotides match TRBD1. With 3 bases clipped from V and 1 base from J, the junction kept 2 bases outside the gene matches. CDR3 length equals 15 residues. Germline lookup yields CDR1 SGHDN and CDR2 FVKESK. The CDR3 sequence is CASSHRDRSYNEQFF. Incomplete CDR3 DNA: TGTGCCAGCAGCCACCGGGACAGGTCCTACAATGAG.